This T cell receptor (beta chain) was sequenced for a study of T cells expressing NK-cell markers. Libraries used 5'RACE template switching adding universal primer site and UMIs. Each CDR3 protein gets one entry in TCRdb, which reprocessed the 5' RACE reads and gives no DNA. With 300,000 to 500,000 distinct CDR3 sequences in the sample, the ten largest clones hold around a tenth. Regarding this clonotype: Antigen: not known.

Study-level points and caveats: Evidence did not settle whether expanded NKG2C+ T cell clones targeted HCMV.

The sequence came from a woman between 45 and 65 years old in good health. The sequenced sample consisted of blood T cells: a sorted CD56 or NKG2C T cell subset, CD4+ or CD8+ T cells, or bulk PBMC T cells (not recorded which).

The CDR3 protein is CASSYPPGGTPEAFF. V gene TRBV6-6 combines with J gene TRBJ1-1; TCRdb reports TRBD1, a call that lacks DNA to check it against. The CDR3 has 15 amino acids. CDR1 is MNHNY and CDR2 is SVGAGI in the germline V gene (reference sequence).